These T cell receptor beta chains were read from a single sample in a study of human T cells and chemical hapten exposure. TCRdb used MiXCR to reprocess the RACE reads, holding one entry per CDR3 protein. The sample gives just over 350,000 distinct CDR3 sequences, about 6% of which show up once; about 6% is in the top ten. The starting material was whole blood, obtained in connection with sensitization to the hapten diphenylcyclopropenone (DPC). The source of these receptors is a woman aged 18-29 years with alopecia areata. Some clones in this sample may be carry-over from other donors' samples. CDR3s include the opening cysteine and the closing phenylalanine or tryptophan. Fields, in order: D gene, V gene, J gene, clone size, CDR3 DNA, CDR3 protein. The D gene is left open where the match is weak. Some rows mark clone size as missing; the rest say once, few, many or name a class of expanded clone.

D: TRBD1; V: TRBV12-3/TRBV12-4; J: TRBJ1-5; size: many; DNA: TGTGCCAGCAGCGGGACAGGTCAGCCCCAGCATTTT; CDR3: CASSGTGQPQHF
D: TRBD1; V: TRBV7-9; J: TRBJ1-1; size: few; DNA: TGTGCCAGCAGCTTACAAGGGGGCTACACTGAAGCTTTCTTT; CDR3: CASSLQGGYTEAFF
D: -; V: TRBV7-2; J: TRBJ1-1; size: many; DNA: TGTGCCAGCAGCCCCCGGCAGGGAAAGACGGTGAACACTGAAGCTTTCTTT; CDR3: CASSPRQGKTVNTEAFF
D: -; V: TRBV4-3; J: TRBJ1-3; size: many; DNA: TGCGCCAGCAGCCAAGATCGCTTACCGGGGAACACCATATATTTT; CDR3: CASSQDRLPGNTIYF
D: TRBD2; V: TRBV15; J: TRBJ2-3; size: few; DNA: TGTGCCACCAGCAGAGGGGGGGGACTCAGTGGTAAGACAGATACGCAGTATTTT; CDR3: CATSRGGGLSGKTDTQYF
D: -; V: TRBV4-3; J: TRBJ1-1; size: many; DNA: TGCGCCAGCAGCCAAGATCTTGGGACTGAAGCTTTCTTT; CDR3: CASSQDLGTEAFF
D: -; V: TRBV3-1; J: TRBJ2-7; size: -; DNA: TGTGCCAGCAGCCAAGCGTCGGAGGACAGCTCCTACGAGCAGTACTTC; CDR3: CASSQASEDSSYEQYF
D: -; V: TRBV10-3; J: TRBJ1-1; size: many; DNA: TGTGCCATCTCCCAAGGGACCATTGAAGCTTTCTTT; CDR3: CAISQGTIEAFF
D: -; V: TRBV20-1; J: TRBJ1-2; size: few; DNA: TGCAGTGCTATGATATCGGGTACCGTCGGGGACTATGGCTACACCTTC; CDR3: CSAMISGTVGDYGYTF
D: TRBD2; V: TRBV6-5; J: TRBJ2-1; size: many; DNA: TGTGCCAGCAGCCTAGCGGGGGGGCCTGGTGAGCAGTTCTTC; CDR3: CASSLAGGPGEQFF
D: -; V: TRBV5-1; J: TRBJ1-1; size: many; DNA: TGCGCCAGCAGAACCGGGACGACCTTAAACACTGAAGCTTTCTTT; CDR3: CASRTGTTLNTEAFF
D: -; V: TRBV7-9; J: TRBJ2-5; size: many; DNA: TGTGCCAGCAGCCCCCAAGGCCCAGAGACCCAGTACTTC; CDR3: CASSPQGPETQYF
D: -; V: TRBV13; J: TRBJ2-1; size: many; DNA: TGTGCCAGCAGCCAGGGGGGAAGGAATGAGCAGTTCTTC; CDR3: CASSQGGRNEQFF
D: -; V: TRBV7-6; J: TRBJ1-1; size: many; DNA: TGTGCCAGCAGTCCCGCGGGGAACACTGAAGCTTTCTTT; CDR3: CASSPAGNTEAFF
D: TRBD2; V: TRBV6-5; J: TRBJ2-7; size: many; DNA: TGTGCCAGCAGTTCTAGCGGGGGGACCTACTACGAGCAGTACTTC; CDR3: CASSSSGGTYYEQYF
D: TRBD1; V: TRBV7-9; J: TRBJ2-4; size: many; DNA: TGTGCCAGCAGCCAAGAGGACAGGGTTGACATTCAGTACTTC; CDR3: CASSQEDRVDIQYF
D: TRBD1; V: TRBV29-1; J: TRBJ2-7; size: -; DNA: TGCAGCGTTGAAGTGGCAGGGGGTGGTTACGAGCAGTACTTC; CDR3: CSVEVAGGGYEQYF
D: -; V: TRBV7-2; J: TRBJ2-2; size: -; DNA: TGTGCCAGCAGCTTTTATCAGGGCGGAACCGGGGAGCTGTTTTTT; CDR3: CASSFYQGGTGELFF
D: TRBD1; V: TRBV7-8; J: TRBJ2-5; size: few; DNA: TGTGCCAGCAGCTTCAGGGGGCGAGGAGAGACCCAGTACTTC; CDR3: CASSFRGRGETQYF
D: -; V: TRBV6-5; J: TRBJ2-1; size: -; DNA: TGTGCCAGCACCAAACAGGGAACGCACAATGAGCAGTTCTTC; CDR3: CASTKQGTHNEQFF
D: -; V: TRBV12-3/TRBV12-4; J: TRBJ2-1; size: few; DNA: TGTGCCAGCAGGAGCGCAGGGAAAAACAATGAGCAGTTCTTC; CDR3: CASRSAGKNNEQFF
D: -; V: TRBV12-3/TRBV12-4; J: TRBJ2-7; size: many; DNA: TGTGCCAGCAGGTCGCGCGACGAGCAGTACTTC; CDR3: CASRSRDEQYF
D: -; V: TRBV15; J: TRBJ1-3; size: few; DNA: TGTGCCACCAGCAGAGAGGAGGTCCGCTCTGGAAACACCATATATTTT; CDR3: CATSREEVRSGNTIYF
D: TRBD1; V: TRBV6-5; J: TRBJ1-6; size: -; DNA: TGTGCCAGCAGTAGCGGACAGGGCGGTTATTCACCCCTCCACTTT; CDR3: CASSSGQGGYSPLHF
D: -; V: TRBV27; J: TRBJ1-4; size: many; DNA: TGTGCCAGCAGTTTAGAGGGAAGAGGTGAAAAACTGTTTTTT; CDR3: CASSLEGRGEKLFF
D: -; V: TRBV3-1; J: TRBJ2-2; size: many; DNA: TGTGCCAGCAGCCATTCCGGGACCGGGGAGCTGTTTTTT; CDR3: CASSHSGTGELFF
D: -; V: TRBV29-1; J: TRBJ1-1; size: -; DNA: TGCAGCGGGGAGGGGAGCATGAACACTGAAGCTTTCTTT; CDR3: CSGEGSMNTEAFF
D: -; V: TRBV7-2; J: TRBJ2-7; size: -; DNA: TGTGCCAGCAGCTTAGATATCGGTGAGCAGTACTTC; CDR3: CASSLDIGEQYF
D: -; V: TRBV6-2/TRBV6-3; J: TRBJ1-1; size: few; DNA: TGTGCCAGCCTGCGGGAAAGGGAGGTGAACACTGAAGCTTTCTTT; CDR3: CASLREREVNTEAFF
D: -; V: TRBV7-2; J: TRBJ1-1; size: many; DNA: TGTGCCAGCAGCTTACCTCTAAGAGGGGAGAAGGACACTGAAGCTTTCTTT; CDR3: CASSLPLRGEKDTEAFF
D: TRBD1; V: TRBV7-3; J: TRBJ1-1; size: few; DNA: TGTGCCAGCAGCTTAGTAGGGGGCAACACTGAAGCTTTCTTT; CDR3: CASSLVGGNTEAFF
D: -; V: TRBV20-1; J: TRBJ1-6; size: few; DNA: TGCAGTTCTCGGACTGTGAGCTCCTATAATTCACCCCTCCACTTT; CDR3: CSSRTVSSYNSPLHF
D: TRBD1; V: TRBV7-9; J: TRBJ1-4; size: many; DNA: TGTGCCAGCAGCTTGACAGGGACAGGTGAAAAACTGTTTTTT; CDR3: CASSLTGTGEKLFF
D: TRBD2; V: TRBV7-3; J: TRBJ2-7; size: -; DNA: TGTGCCAGCAGCTCAACCGGGACTAGCGAGCAGTACTTC; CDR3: CASSSTGTSEQYF
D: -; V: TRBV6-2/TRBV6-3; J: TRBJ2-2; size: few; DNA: TGTGCCAGCAGTCATTCCCGGGCAATGGGGACGAGCGGGGAGCTGTTTTTT; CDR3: CASSHSRAMGTSGELFF
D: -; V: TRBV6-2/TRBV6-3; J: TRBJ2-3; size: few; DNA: TGTGCCAGCAGTTACCGAGGACCAATGACTAGCACAGATACGCAGTATTTT; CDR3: CASSYRGPMTSTDTQYF
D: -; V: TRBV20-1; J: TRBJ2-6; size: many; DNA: TGCAGTGCTAGACCGCTCGCTGGCAACGTCCTGACTTTC; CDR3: CSARPLAGNVLTF
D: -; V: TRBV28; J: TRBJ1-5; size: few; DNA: TGTGCCAGCAGTCAGCCAGGGGCACAGCCCCAGCATTTT; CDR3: CASSQPGAQPQHF
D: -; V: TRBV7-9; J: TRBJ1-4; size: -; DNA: TGTGCCAGCAGCCAGGTCAATGAAAAACTGTTTTTT; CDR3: CASSQVNEKLFF
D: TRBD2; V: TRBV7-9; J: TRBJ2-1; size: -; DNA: TGTGCCAGCAGCGCATGGGAGGGCAGAGTCTACAATGAGCAGTTCTTC; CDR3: CASSAWEGRVYNEQFF
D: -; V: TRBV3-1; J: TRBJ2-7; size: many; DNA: TGTGCCAGCAGCTTCTCCGGCGAGCAGTACTTC; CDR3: CASSFSGEQYF
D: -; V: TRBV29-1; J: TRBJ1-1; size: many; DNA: TGCAGCGTTGAGGGACTAGACAGCTTGAACACTGAAGCTTTCTTT; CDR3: CSVEGLDSLNTEAFF
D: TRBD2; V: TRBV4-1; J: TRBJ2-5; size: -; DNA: TGCGCCAGCAGCCCACTTGGACTAGCGGCCCGAGAGACCCAGTACTTC; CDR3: CASSPLGLAARETQYF
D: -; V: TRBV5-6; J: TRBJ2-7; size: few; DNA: TGTGCCAGCAGCTTGTCCGGACACTCCTACGAGCAGTACTTC; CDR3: CASSLSGHSYEQYF
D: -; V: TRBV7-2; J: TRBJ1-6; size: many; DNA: TGTGCCAGCAGTTTAATACACGGGGTAGTGGCTTCACCCCTCCACTTT; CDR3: CASSLIHGVVASPLHF
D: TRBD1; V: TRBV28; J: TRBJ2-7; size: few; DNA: TGTGCCAGCAGTTCTCATCAGACAGGGAACGAGCAGTACTTC; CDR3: CASSSHQTGNEQYF
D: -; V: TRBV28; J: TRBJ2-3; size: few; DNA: TGTGCCAGCAGTTTCCCCGCGGGGCCCACAGATACGCAGTATTTT; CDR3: CASSFPAGPTDTQYF
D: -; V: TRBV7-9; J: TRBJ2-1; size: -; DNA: TGTGCCAGCAGCTATAAAGGAGGGTTCTACAATGAGCAGTTCTTC; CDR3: CASSYKGGFYNEQFF
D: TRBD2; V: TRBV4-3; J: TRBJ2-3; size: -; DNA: TGCGCCAGCAGCCAAGGGCGGGGGGCCGGAGATACGCAGTATTTT; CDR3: CASSQGRGAGDTQYF
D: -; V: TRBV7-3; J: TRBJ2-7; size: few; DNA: TGTGCCAGCAGCTTAACGGGGGGGACACCCTCCTACGAGCAGTACTTC; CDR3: CASSLTGGTPSYEQYF
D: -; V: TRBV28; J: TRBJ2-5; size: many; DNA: TGTGCCAGCAGTTTAGGGGGGGGCCTGGAGACCCAGTACTTC; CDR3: CASSLGGGLETQYF
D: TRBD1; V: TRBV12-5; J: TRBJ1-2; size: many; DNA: TGTGCTAGTGGTTTTCAGGGGGCTCCTGATGGCTACACCTTC; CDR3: CASGFQGAPDGYTF
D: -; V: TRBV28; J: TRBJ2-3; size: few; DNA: TGTGCCAGCAGTACGGGACCCATCACAGATACGCAGTATTTT; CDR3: CASSTGPITDTQYF